The 26 T cell receptor beta chains presented below share a single source sample, sequenced in a study of T cell responses to AZD1222 COVID-19 vaccine. Clones were read by immunoSEQ multiplex PCR, and TCRdb kept only the in-frame ones, dropping some. The table has approximately 160,000 clones, 85% to 95% seen once. The material was peripheral blood, obtained on day 0 of AZD1222 vaccination. These receptors all stem from an adult in good health.

The chain uses TRBV7-9 and TRBJ1-5; D is undetermined. Trimming removed 4 bases from V and 1 base from J, with 5 bases in between. Germline lookup yields CDR1 SEHNR and CDR2 FQNEAQ (reference sequence). The CDR3 has 13 amino acids. The CDR3 reads CASSSGSNQPQHF. DNA for the CDR3: TGTGCCAGCAGCTCGGGCAGCAATCAGCCCCAGCATTTT.

V usage is TRBV7-9 and J usage is TRBJ1-5; D might be TRBD1 (5 bases). Germline loops: CDR1 SEHNR, CDR2 FQNEAQ (reference sequence). The V end was cut by 1 base, the J end by 6 bases, with 10 bases between. This CDR3 has 14 amino acids. CDR3 loop: CASSLDLDSQPQHF. In nucleotides, the CDR3 is TGTGCCAGCAGCTTAGATTTAGACAGTCAGCCCCAGCATTTT.

This sequence joins TRBV18 and TRBJ1-4; D is perhaps TRBD1 (5 bases). Germline-derived CDR1 and CDR2 are KGHSH and LQKENI. The CDR3 sequence is 14 residues long. Trimming cost V 6 bases and J 3 bases, with 11 bases left between them. CDR3: CASSPGTANEKLFF. For the CDR3, the DNA is TGTGCCAGCTCTCCAGGGACCGCTAATGAAAAACTGTTTTTT.

The chain uses TRBV19 and TRBJ2-3; the match to TRBD2 covers 9 bases. CDR1 is LNHDA and CDR2 is SQIVND in the germline V gene (reference sequence). CDR3 length equals 15 residues. V shed 2 bases and J 2 bases; nucleotides not matched to a gene: 2. The chain's CDR3 is CASSILAGITDTQYF. The CDR3 region has the DNA TGTGCCAGTAGTATACTAGCGGGGATCACAGATACGCAGTATTTT.

This chain links TRBV29-1 with TRBJ1-1, with unresolved D. Germline CDR1 and CDR2: SQVTM and ANQGSEA. The CDR3 has 13 amino acids. Trimming took off 3 bases at V and 3 bases at J, with 11 bases between the two ends. CDR3 DNA sequence: TGCAGCGTTGACCGGGGTTGGGACACTGAAGCTTTCTTT. It translates to CSVDRGWDTEAFF.

The chain is built from TRBV7-9 and TRBJ2-1; D call uncertain. V was pared by 1 base and J by 4 bases, with 5 bases between. The germline V gene has CDR1 SEHNR and CDR2 FQNEAQ (reference sequence). The length of the CDR3 is 13 residues. The CDR3 here is CASSLGIYNEQFF. CDR3 coding DNA: TGTGCCAGCAGCTTAGGTATTTACAATGAGCAGTTCTTC. Combining the CDR3 with reference TRBV7-9 and TRBJ2-1 gives the whole variable domain DTGVSQNPRHKITKRGQNVTFRCDPISEHNRLYWYRQTLGQGPEFLTYFQNEAQLEKSRLLSDRFSAERPKGSFSTLEIQRTEQGDSAMYLCASSLGIYNEQFFGPGTRLTVL.

The chain recombines TRBV12-5 with TRBJ2-3; D is possibly TRBD1 (5 bases). This CDR3 has 13 amino acids. Deletions cut 6 bases from V and 6 bases from J, with 13 bases between. Germline V gives CDR1 LGHNT, CDR2 FRNRAP. CDR3 protein: CASGEQVPDTQYF. CDR3 DNA: TGTGCTAGTGGCGAACAGGTTCCCGATACGCAGTATTTT.

The V gene is TRBV7-2, the J gene TRBJ2-5, with 8 bases aligning to TRBD1. With V trimmed by 5 bases and J by 5 bases, 7 bases remained unmatched. The CDR3 is 14 amino acids. Germline assignment: CDR1 SGHTA and CDR2 FQGNSA. CDR3 residues: CASSLDRGWETQYF. The DNA for the CDR3 is TGTGCCAGCAGCCTAGACAGGGGCTGGGAGACCCAGTACTTC.

V is TRBV28 and J is TRBJ1-2; 8 bases map to TRBD1. The CDR3 length is 16 residues. Per germline, CDR1 MDHEN and CDR2 SYDVKM. Trimming cost V 6 bases and J 4 bases; bases outside gene matches: 13. The CDR3, as DNA: TGTGCCAGCAGCCCCGCGGACAGGGCGTTTGGCTATGGCTACACCTTC. Amino acids: CASSPADRAFGYGYTF.

The V gene is TRBV6-5, the J gene TRBJ1-1, with TRBD1 as a possible D gene (5 bases). Germline CDR1 MNHEY, CDR2 SVGAGI. CDR3 length: 15 amino acids. V gave up 0 bases and J gave up 3 bases, with 11 bases separating them. Written as DNA, the CDR3 is TGTGCCAGCAGTTACTCGATGCCAGGGCACACTGAAGCTTTCTTT. It encodes CASSYSMPGHTEAFF.

J is TRBJ1-2 and V is TRBV30; TRBD1 matches 7 bases. CDR1 and CDR2 from the germline V gene are GTSNPN and SVGIG (reference sequence). V lost 3 bases, J lost 6 bases, and 7 bases stayed unmatched. This CDR3 contains 13 residues. The CDR3 is CAWSGTEIDGYTF. Written as DNA, the CDR3 is TGTGCCTGGAGCGGGACAGAGATAGATGGCTACACCTTC.

This chain joins TRBV5-1 and TRBJ2-5; tentative D call: TRBD2 (5 bases). V lost 0 bases and J lost 3, with 15 bases in between. CDR1 SGHRS and CDR2 YFSETQ come from the germline V gene. The CDR3 is made up of 16 amino acids. The CDR3 here is CASSLEGSAFEETQYF. The DNA of the CDR3 is TGCGCCAGCAGCTTGGAAGGTAGCGCTTTTGAAGAGACCCAGTACTTC.

This chain connects TRBV3-1 (or the pseudogene TRBV3-2) to TRBJ1-1, with 9 bases lining up with TRBD1. V lost 6 bases and J lost 1; bases outside the gene matches: 6. This CDR3 comprises 15 residues. The V gene's germline CDR1 is LGHDT and CDR2 YNNKEL (reference sequence). The CDR3 DNA reads TGTGCCAGCAGTCGAGACAGGGGGGCGAACACTGAAGCTTTCTTT. Amino acid sequence: CASSRDRGANTEAFF.

The rearrangement uses TRBV27 and TRBJ1-2; D is perhaps TRBD1 (6 bases). The germline CDR1 and CDR2 sequences are MNHEY and SMNVEV (reference sequence). V lost 6 bases, J lost 8 bases, and 13 bases lay in between. CDR3 length: 12 residues. CDR3 nucleotide sequence: TGTGCCAGCAGACTAAAGGGGGAGGGCTACACCTTC. Its translation is CASRLKGEGYTF.

The chain employs TRBV6-5 and TRBJ1-2; D gene unclear. The length of the CDR3 is 14 residues. The germline V gene has CDR1 MNHEY and CDR2 SVGAGI. Between the trimmed V and J ends, which lost 7 bases and 8 bases, there was a span of 20 bases. CDR3 loop: CASTLLFSRLGYTF. The CDR3 bases are TGTGCCAGCACCTTACTATTCTCCCGGCTGGGCTACACCTTC.

This rearrangement joins TRBV12-5 to TRBJ2-5; 8 bases are a match to TRBD1. CDR3 length: 13 amino acids. The germline V gene has CDR1 LGHNT and CDR2 FRNRAP. Trimming cost V 4 bases and J 5 bases; bases outside gene matches: 3. The CDR3 spells CASGSGDRETQYF. CDR3 sequence (DNA): TGTGCTAGTGGTTCGGGGGACAGGGAGACCCAGTACTTC.

The CDR3 bases are TGTGCCATCAGTGAGTCGGATCGGCGGGACAGGGATGATGGCTACACCTTC. Residues: CAISESDRRDRDDGYTF. This rearrangement joins TRBV10-3 to TRBJ1-2, with 9 nucleotides matching TRBD1. The CDR3 is made up of 17 amino acids. Germline values: CDR1 ENHRY, CDR2 SYGVKD. V shed 0 bases, J shed 6 bases, and the junction held 11 bases outside the gene matches.

A single count supports this clone. Here the CDR3 DNA reads TGTGCCAGCCTTACAGGGATCACCGGGGAGCTGTTTTTT. Translated, it gives CASLTGITGELFF. This chain uses TRBV6-5 with TRBJ2-2, with D perhaps TRBD1 (6 bases). CDR3 size: 13 residues. V lost 8 bases and J lost 4, with 11 bases in between. Germline V gives CDR1 MNHEY, CDR2 SVGAGI.

This clone was picked up one time. This chain uses TRBV6-5 with TRBJ1-1; the D gene is possibly TRBD1 (5 bases). This CDR3 spans 14 amino acids. Germline CDR1 reads MNHEY; CDR2 reads SVGAGI. V gave up 7 bases and J gave up 3 bases, with 15 bases separating them. The CDR3 spells CASTLRIRDTEAFF. CDR3 DNA: TGTGCCAGCACCCTCCGCATCAGGGACACTGAAGCTTTCTTT.

The chain carries TRBV30 and TRBJ2-3; D uncertain. In germline, CDR1 is GTSNPN, CDR2 SVGIG (reference sequence). This CDR3 comprises 13 residues. The V gene lost 2 bases and the J gene lost 2 bases, with 8 bases spanning the gap. The CDR3 DNA follows: TGTGCCTGGAGTCGGGTTGCCACAGATACGCAGTATTTT. This translates into CAWSRVATDTQYF. Combining the CDR3 with reference TRBV30 and TRBJ2-3 gives the whole variable domain SQTIHQWPATLVQPVGSPLSLECTVEGTSNPNLYWYRQAAGRGLQLLFYSVGIGQISSEVPQNLSASRPQDRQFILSSKKLLLSDSGFYLCAWSRVATDTQYFGPGTRLTVL.

This chain connects TRBV24-1 to TRBJ2-1; D may be TRBD1 (6 bases). V was cut by 4 bases and J by 6 bases, with 12 bases left in between. The CDR3 is 14 amino acids. The germline V gene encodes CDR1 KGHDR and CDR2 SFDVKD. The CDR3: CATSDTNRANEQFF. The DNA for the CDR3 is TGTGCCACCAGTGACACCAACAGGGCCAATGAGCAGTTCTTC.

The chain couples TRBV19 to TRBJ1-2; the match to TRBD1 covers 10 bases. Unmatched junction bases numbered 7, after V lost 0 bases and J lost 0 bases. This CDR3 is 18 amino acids long. The germline gives CDR1 LNHDA, CDR2 SQIVND (reference sequence). The CDR3 nucleotides read TGTGCCAGTAGTATAGATGGGGACAGGGGACAGGCTAACTATGGCTACACCTTC. Translation: CASSIDGDRGQANYGYTF.

The chain combines TRBV18 with TRBJ2-3, with a possible D match to TRBD1 (5 bases). There are 13 residues in the CDR3. Trimming pared 2 bases from V and 6 bases from J, leaving 9 bases between. Germline values: CDR1 KGHSH, CDR2 LQKENI. The CDR3 sequence: CASSPGAFDTQYF. CDR3 DNA: TGTGCCAGCTCACCAGGGGCCTTCGATACGCAGTATTTT. Combining the CDR3 with reference TRBV18 and TRBJ2-3 gives the whole variable domain NAGVMQNPRHLVRRRGQEARLRCSPMKGHSHVYWYRQLPEEGLKFMVYLQKENIIDESGMPKERFSAEFPKEGPSILRIQQVVRGDSAAYFCASSPGAFDTQYFGPGTRLTVL.

This clone was recorded a few times. The chain is built from TRBV6-2 or TRBV6-3 and TRBJ1-1; D is unresolved. CDR1 and CDR2 from the germline V gene are MNHEY and SVGEGT. The CDR3 runs 13 residues. V lost 3 bases to trimming and J lost 4 bases, with 9 bases between them. CDR3 sequence reads: CASSYGVGTEAFF. Written as DNA, the CDR3 is TGTGCCAGCAGTTATGGGGTGGGCACTGAAGCTTTCTTT.

This chain connects TRBV18 to TRBJ1-2; D call uncertain. The CDR3 runs 17 residues. CDR1 KGHSH and CDR2 LQKENI come from the germline V gene. Trimming took off 2 bases at V and 4 bases at J, with 20 bases between the two ends. CDR3 loop: CASSPSPGQQTSYGYTF. Written as DNA, the CDR3 is TGTGCCAGCTCACCAAGCCCGGGCCAACAGACCAGCTATGGCTACACCTTC.

The chain uses TRBV18 and TRBJ1-6; 11 bases match TRBD1. Germline V CDR1 and CDR2: KGHSH, LQKENI. The CDR3 loop spans 16 amino acids. The J segment lost 8 bases and the V segment lost 0 bases, leaving 3 bases of the junction unmatched. The CDR3 sequence: CASSPPGTGGDSPLHF. In DNA, the CDR3 is TGTGCCAGCTCACCACCGGGGACAGGGGGGGATTCACCCCTCCACTTT.